The 25 T cell receptor beta chains below all came from one sample that was sequenced in a study of T cell changes during pregnancy in multiple sclerosis (dated by TCRdb to the late 2010s). Receptors were amplified or captured by the immunoSEQ multiplex PCR assay. What TCRdb holds here is the immuneACCESS table cut down to in-frame rearrangements. Part of the clones is not present; checked against another copy, under half of the missing clones reflect an unresolved V gene, and the others are unexplained. The sample table lists nearly 110,000 clones, about 89% of them with a count of one. Clones ranked in the top ten supply 1.5% to 2% of the sample. The sequenced sample was peripheral blood, obtained before pregnancy. The receptors stem from a female donor with multiple sclerosis, enrolled in a pregnancy study.

This clone was seen a single time. The chain has TRBV11-2 and TRBJ2-3; D might be TRBD2 (6 bases). This CDR3 region has 15 residues. The germline gives CDR1 SGHAT, CDR2 FQNNGV. Trimming took 5 bases from V and 3 from J, leaving 15 bases between them. The CDR3 DNA reads as TGTGCCAGCAGCGCGGGAAAAATCCGTACAGATACGCAGTATTTT. It translates to CASSAGKIRTDTQYF.

V is TRBV6-1 and J is TRBJ2-3; 11 positions agree with TRBD2. CDR1 MNHNS and CDR2 SASEGT come from the germline V gene. V gave up 4 bases and J gave up 5 bases; unmatched junction bases: 5. This CDR3 region has 15 residues. In nucleotides, the CDR3 is TGTGCCAGCAGTGTCCTTACTAGCGGGGGAGATACGCAGTATTTT. Translation: CASSVLTSGGDTQYF.

The CDR3 sequence: CASSLQGHTEAFF. The CDR3 DNA is TGCGCCAGCAGCCTACAGGGGCACACTGAAGCTTTCTTT. This chain links TRBV5-1 with TRBJ1-1, with TRBD1 identical over 7 bases. This CDR3 contains 13 residues. V lost 4 bases and J lost 3; bases outside the gene matches: 3. Looked up from germline, CDR1 is SGHRS and CDR2 is YFSETQ.

The gene calls are TRBV29-1 and TRBJ1-1, with a possible D match to TRBD1 (5 bases). From germline, CDR1 is SQVTM and CDR2 ANQGSEA. Trimming stripped 5 bases from V and 6 bases from J, with 13 bases between. This CDR3 spans 12 amino acids. The CDR3 DNA sequence: TGCAGCGTTTTAGGGGATTTGGCTGAAGCTTTCTTT. Its protein product is CSVLGDLAEAFF.

The J gene is TRBJ2-5, the V gene TRBV6-6, with TRBD1 matching 8 bases. V trimming: 6 bases; J trimming: 4 bases; junction bases outside the gene matches: 7. The V gene's germline CDR1 is MNHNY and CDR2 SVGAGI (reference sequence). This CDR3 has 14 amino acids. The CDR3 loop reads CASRPDRVLETQYF. The DNA of the CDR3 is TGTGCCAGCAGACCGGACAGGGTTCTAGAGACCCAGTACTTC.

The chain combines TRBV7-6 with TRBJ2-4, with 7 bases identical to TRBD1. The junction had 9 bases not matched to a gene; V was cut back by 2 bases and J by 5 bases. The CDR3 sequence is 16 residues long. CDR1 is SGHVS and CDR2 is FNYEAQ in the germline V gene. CDR3 in amino acids: CASSLTGSGTENIQYF. CDR3 bases: TGTGCCAGCAGCTTAACGGGTTCCGGGACAGAAAACATTCAGTACTTC.

V is TRBV11-1 and J is TRBJ2-1; TRBD2 matches 10 bases. V was pared by 1 base and J by 0 bases, with 9 bases of the junction left unmatched. CDR3 size: 19 residues. Germline V CDR1 and CDR2: SGHAT, FQDESV (reference sequence). Written as DNA, the CDR3 is TGTGCCAGCAGCTTAGGGTATCTAGCGGGAGAAATCTCCTACAATGAGCAGTTCTTC. It translates to CASSLGYLAGEISYNEQFF.

The chain employs TRBV6-6 and TRBJ2-4; D may be TRBD2 (6 bases). Between the trimmed V and J ends, which lost 6 bases and 7 bases, there was a span of 10 bases. The CDR3 totals 12 residues. Germline lookup yields CDR1 MNHNY and CDR2 SVGAGI (reference sequence). Written as DNA, the CDR3 is TGTGCCAGCAGACCCGGGAGTAACATTCAGTACTTC. This encodes CASRPGSNIQYF.

This clone was picked up a small number of times. This chain links TRBV11-3 with TRBJ1-1, with 7 positions matching TRBD1. The germline V gene has CDR1 SGHNT and CDR2 YENEEA. V lost 5 bases and J lost 1; bases outside the gene matches: 4. The CDR3 totals 14 residues. The CDR3 loop reads CASSPRQGNTEAFF. CDR3 nucleotides: TGTGCCAGCAGCCCCAGACAGGGGAACACTGAAGCTTTCTTT.

The CDR3 is CSGQGGGFTEAFF. DNA of the CDR3: TGCAGCGGGCAGGGAGGGGGATTCACTGAAGCTTTCTTT. This sequence joins TRBV29-1 and TRBJ1-1; TRBD1 is a possible D gene (6 bases). V shed 7 bases and J shed 4 bases, with 16 bases lying between them. There are 13 residues in the CDR3. Germline lookup yields CDR1 SQVTM and CDR2 ANQGSEA.

This sequence joins TRBV28 and TRBJ2-2; the D gene is possibly TRBD2 (5 bases). The CDR3 length is 12 residues. The ends were cut back, 8 bases at V and 1 base at J, with 5 bases in the middle. Germline-derived CDR1 and CDR2 are MDHEN and SYDVKM. The CDR3 nucleotides read TGTGCCAGCGAGGGGAACACCGGGGAGCTGTTTTTT. It is translated as CASEGNTGELFF.

This clone was recorded once. This chain uses TRBV18 with TRBJ2-3, with D tentatively TRBD2 (6 bases). The V gene lost 2 bases and the J gene lost 4 bases, with 16 bases spanning the gap. CDR3 length equals 16 residues. The germline V gene has CDR1 KGHSH and CDR2 LQKENI. As DNA, the CDR3 is TGTGCCAGCTCACCATCGCCCTCCCCGGGGGCAGATACGCAGTATTTT. This encodes CASSPSPSPGADTQYF.

The chain carries TRBV18 and TRBJ2-2, with 9 bases that match TRBD2. The CDR3 runs to 15 residues. Per germline, CDR1 KGHSH and CDR2 LQKENI. The V segment lost 5 bases and the J segment 1 base; nucleotides outside the gene matches: 2. CDR3 in amino acids: CASSVSGRNTGELFF. As DNA, the CDR3 is TGTGCCAGCTCAGTTAGCGGGAGGAACACCGGGGAGCTGTTTTTT.

V and J are TRBV4-2 and TRBJ1-4; 7 positions match TRBD1. Germline V gives CDR1 LGHNA, CDR2 YNFKEQ. Losses at the gene ends were 0 bases for V and 5 bases for J; bases not matched to a gene: 9. The CDR3 contains 17 residues. CDR3 nucleotides: TGTGCCAGCAGCCAAGATCCCCGTCAGGGGGAGAATGAAAAACTGTTTTTT. Translation: CASSQDPRQGENEKLFF.

This clone was counted between two and nine times. The chain employs TRBV15 and TRBJ2-1; 7 bases line up with TRBD2. The CDR3 sequence is 17 residues long. Germline loops: CDR1 LNHNV, CDR2 YYDKDF (reference sequence). V gave up 1 base and J gave up 9 bases; unmatched junction bases: 15. The CDR3 DNA reads as TGTGCCACCAGCAGAGGTCCAGCGGGATGGCTTTTGGGTGAGCAGTTCTTC. Translating it yields CATSRGPAGWLLGEQFF.

The gene calls are TRBV5-5 and TRBJ2-3; D is ambiguous. The CDR3 is made up of 15 amino acids. Germline CDR1 and CDR2: SGHKS and YYEKEE (reference sequence). Trimming removed 2 bases at V and 1 base at J, with 11 bases between. The CDR3 DNA is TGTGCCAGCAGCTTCAGTGCTCTTGGCACAGATACGCAGTATTTT. Encoded protein: CASSFSALGTDTQYF.

The V and J genes are TRBV2 and TRBJ2-1; 8 nucleotides align to TRBD2. Germline V gene lookup returns CDR1 SNHLY and CDR2 FYNNEI. This CDR3 has 13 amino acids. The trim removed 6 bases at V and 6 bases at J, leaving 4 bases unmatched. The CDR3 is CASRSGSLNEQFF. The DNA of the CDR3 is TGTGCCAGCAGGAGCGGGAGTCTCAATGAGCAGTTCTTC.

The CDR3 coding sequence is TGTGCCAGCAGTTTAAGGGGTCTTAACTATGGCTACACCTTC. This codes for CASSLRGLNYGYTF. The rearrangement uses TRBV27 and TRBJ1-2; TRBD1 might be the D (5 bases). The CDR3 spans 14 residues. Germline V gene lookup returns CDR1 MNHEY and CDR2 SMNVEV (reference sequence). Trimming left V 2 bases short and J 1 base short, with 8 bases between.

This clone was seen only once. CDR3 bases: TGTGCCAGCAGCTTATCCGCGGATGGGTCCTACAATGAGCAGTTCTTC. Amino acids: CASSLSADGSYNEQFF. The rearrangement links TRBV5-4 to TRBJ2-1, with no clear D. Deletions cut 2 bases from V and 1 base from J, with 13 bases between. Germline V lookup: CDR1 SGHNT, CDR2 YYREEE (reference sequence). The CDR3 runs 16 residues.

The chain carries TRBV4-1 and TRBJ2-5; 14 bases align to TRBD2. With 1 base clipped from V and 4 bases from J, the junction kept 5 bases outside the gene matches. This CDR3 is built from 17 residues. Germline-derived CDR1 and CDR2 are MGHRA and YSYEKL. The CDR3 coding sequence is TGCGCCAGCAGCCAAGGACTAGCGGGGGGGCCTCGAGAGACCCAGTACTTC. It specifies CASSQGLAGGPRETQYF.

As concerns this clone: One junction end disagrees with the germline gene, perhaps due to a read error. This chain joins TRBV27 and TRBJ2-7, with TRBD2 matching over 7 bases. The CDR3 has 18 amino acids. CDR1 is MNHEY, CDR2 SMNVEV, per germline (reference sequence). This chain's CDR3 is CAGSLSQGDMLGGSEQYF. CDR3 nucleotides: TGTGCCGGCAGTTTATCCCAGGGCGACATGTTGGGGGGGTCCGAGCAGTACTTC.

J is TRBJ1-6 and V is TRBV5-1, with D tentatively TRBD1 (5 bases). The CDR3 length is 15 residues. V lost 4 bases and J lost 6, with 14 bases in between. From germline, CDR1 is SGHRS and CDR2 YFSETQ. The CDR3 nucleotides are TGCGCCAGCAGCCCTTTGGAGGGGAGTAATTCACCCCTCCACTTT. This encodes CASSPLEGSNSPLHF. The full variable domain, its missing parts supplied by reference TRBV5-1 and TRBJ1-6, is KAGVTQTPRYLIKTRGQQVTLSCSPISGHRSVSWYQQTPGQGLQFLFEYFSETQRNKGNFPGRFSGRQFSNSRSEMNVSTLELGDSALYLCASSPLEGSNSPLHFGNGTRLTVT.

J is TRBJ2-7 and V is TRBV27; TRBD1 is a possible D gene (6 bases). The CDR3 totals 15 residues. The germline V and J ends were trimmed by 6 bases and 3 bases, with 18 bases remaining between them. CDR1 is MNHEY and CDR2 is SMNVEV in the germline V gene (reference sequence). DNA for the CDR3: TGTGCCAGCAGCGCTGAAGACAGGTTGGACTACGAGCAGTACTTC. Translating gives CASSAEDRLDYEQYF.

The rearrangement joins TRBV5-1 to TRBJ1-1; 9 nucleotides match TRBD1. Germline V CDR1 and CDR2: SGHRS, YFSETQ. The CDR3 runs 14 residues. Trimming removed 5 bases from V and 5 bases from J; junction bases left unmatched: 7. CDR3 sequence (DNA): TGCGCCAGCAGGATGGACAGGGGCGGAACTGAAGCTTTCTTT. It is translated as CASRMDRGGTEAFF. The full variable domain, completed using reference TRBV5-1 and TRBJ1-1, is KAGVTQTPRYLIKTRGQQVTLSCSPISGHRSVSWYQQTPGQGLQFLFEYFSETQRNKGNFPGRFSGRQFSNSRSEMNVSTLELGDSALYLCASRMDRGGTEAFFGQGTRLTVV.

The gene calls are TRBV4-1 and TRBJ2-7; TRBD1 aligns across 11 bases. V trimming: 4 bases; J trimming: 2 bases; junction bases outside the gene matches: 7. CDR1 and CDR2 from the germline V gene are MGHRA and YSYEKL. The CDR3 covers 16 residues. CDR3 loop: CASSPGGGQGAYEQYF. The CDR3 bases are TGCGCCAGCAGCCCAGGGGGGGGACAGGGGGCCTACGAGCAGTACTTC.